The rows below give T cell receptor beta chains drawn from one sample of a study of CD8 T cells in ankylosing spondylitis. TCRdb fed the 5' RACE reads into MiXCR, producing one record per CDR3 protein. The data hold 750,000 to 850,000 distinct CDR3 sequences, with about 12% observed a single time. The sample was blood, either unsorted or a sorted T cell fraction (not recorded which). The source of these receptors is a male donor with ankylosing spondylitis. The CDR3 runs from the conserved cysteine through the conserved F or W. Each record gives: V gene, CDR3 protein.

>TRBV7-2
CASSVTGHTGELFF
>TRBV7-2
CASSLGTASTDTQYF
>TRBV4-3
CASSQGTPNAGELFF
>TRBV6-5
CASSYEEKPPGQPQHF
>TRBV28
CASGDGSGTDTQYF
>TRBV6-2/TRBV6-3
CASSRQGDTGELFF
>TRBV12-3/TRBV12-4
CASTPLPPGELFF
>TRBV19
CASSIRLVRDTQYF
>TRBV5-1
CASRGTGANVLTF
>TRBV20-1
CSARVYEKLFF
>TRBV7-2
CASSPSLANYGYTF
>TRBV20-1
CSARAAGGGGTQYF
>TRBV4-3
CASSQDLSRLISFTDTQYF
>TRBV9
CASSIRRRNTEAFF
>TRBV7-2
CASSLGSGGTREQFF
>TRBV5-1
CASQQGYGAREYEQYF
>TRBV20-1
CSAPDRGLYNEQFF
>TRBV6-5
CASSYSGESSTDTQYF
>TRBV20-1
CSARGTSGSYEQYF
>TRBV6-2/TRBV6-3
CASRRLSGISYNEQFF
>TRBV3-1
CASSRLAGRRNEQYF
>TRBV5-1
CASSLTRTDYLATDTQYF